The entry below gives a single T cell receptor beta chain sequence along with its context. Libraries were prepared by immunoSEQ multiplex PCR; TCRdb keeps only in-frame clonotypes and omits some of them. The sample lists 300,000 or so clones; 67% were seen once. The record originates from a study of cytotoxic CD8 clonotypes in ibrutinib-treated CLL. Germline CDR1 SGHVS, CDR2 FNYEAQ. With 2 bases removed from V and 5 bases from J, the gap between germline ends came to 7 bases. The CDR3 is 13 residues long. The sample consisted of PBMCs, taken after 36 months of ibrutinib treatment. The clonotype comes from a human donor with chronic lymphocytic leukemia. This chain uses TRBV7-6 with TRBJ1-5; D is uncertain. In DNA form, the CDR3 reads TGTGCCAGCAGCTTAAGCCCAGATCAGCCCCAGCATTTT. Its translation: CASSLSPDQPQHF.